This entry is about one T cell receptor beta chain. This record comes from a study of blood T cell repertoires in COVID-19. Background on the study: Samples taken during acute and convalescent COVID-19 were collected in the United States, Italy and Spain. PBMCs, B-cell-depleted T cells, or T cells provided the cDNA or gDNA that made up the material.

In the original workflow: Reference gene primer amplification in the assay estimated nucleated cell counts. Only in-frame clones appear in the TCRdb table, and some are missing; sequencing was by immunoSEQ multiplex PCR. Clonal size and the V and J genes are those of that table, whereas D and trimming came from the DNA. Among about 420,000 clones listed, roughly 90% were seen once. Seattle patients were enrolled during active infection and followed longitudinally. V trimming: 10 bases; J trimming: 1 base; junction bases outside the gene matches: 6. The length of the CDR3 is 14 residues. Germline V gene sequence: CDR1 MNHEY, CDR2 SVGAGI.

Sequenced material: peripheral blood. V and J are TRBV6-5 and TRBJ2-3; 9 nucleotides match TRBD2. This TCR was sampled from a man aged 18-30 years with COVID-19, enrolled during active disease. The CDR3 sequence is CATRTSVGTDTQYF. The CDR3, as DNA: TGTGCCACCAGGACTAGCGTTGGCACAGATACGCAGTATTTT.